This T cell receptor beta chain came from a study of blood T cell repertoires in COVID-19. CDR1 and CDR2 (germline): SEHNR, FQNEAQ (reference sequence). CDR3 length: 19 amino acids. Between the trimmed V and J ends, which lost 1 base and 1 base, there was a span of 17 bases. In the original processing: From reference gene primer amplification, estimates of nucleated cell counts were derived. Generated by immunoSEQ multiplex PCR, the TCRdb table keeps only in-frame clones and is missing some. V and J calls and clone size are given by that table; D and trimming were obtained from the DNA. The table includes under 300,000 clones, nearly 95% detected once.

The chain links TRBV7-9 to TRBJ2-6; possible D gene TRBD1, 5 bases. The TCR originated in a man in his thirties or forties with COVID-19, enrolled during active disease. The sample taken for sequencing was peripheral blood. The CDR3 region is CASSLVGASYMSGANVLTF. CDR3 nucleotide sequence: TGTGCCAGCAGCTTAGTAGGGGCCAGCTATATGTCTGGGGCCAACGTCCTGACTTTC.